The 7 T cell receptor beta chains given below trace back to one sample, sequenced in a study of blood T cell repertoires in COVID-19. The protocol was immunoSEQ multiplex PCR, while the TCRdb copy is restricted to in-frame clones and leaves out a portion. The data contain about 150,000 clones, 70% to 85% of them singletons. Specimen: PBMCs or T cells enriched from blood (not recorded which). The receptors originated from a man aged 50 or older who had recovered from COVID-19.

This clone showed up just once. The chain couples TRBV12-3 or TRBV12-4 to TRBJ2-7, with 8 nucleotides matching TRBD1. V lost 2 bases and J lost 6; bases outside the gene matches: 3. The CDR3 extends over 13 amino acids. The chain's CDR3 is CASSLPGGSEQYF. For the CDR3, the DNA is TGTGCCAGCAGTTTACCAGGGGGCTCCGAGCAGTACTTC.

This clone was recorded once. The chain has TRBV21-1 and TRBJ1-1. TRBV21-1 is classified as a pseudogene. CDR3 length equals 15 residues. The CDR3 loop is CASSFPTYAHTEAFF. In DNA, the CDR3 is TGTGCCAGCAGCTTCCCAACCTATGCTCACACTGAAGCTTTCTTT.

This clone was seen only once. CDR3 protein: CASTVEGPNYGYTF. The DNA of the CDR3 is TGTGCCAGCACGGTGGAGGGACCCAACTATGGCTACACCTTC. This chain links TRBV2 with TRBJ1-2, with a weak D call TRBD1 (5 bases). The germline V gene encodes CDR1 SNHLY and CDR2 FYNNEI. CDR3 size: 14 residues. Trimming shortened V by 7 bases and J by 2 bases, and 14 bases separated the two germline ends. The full variable domain, in which reference TRBV2 and TRBJ1-2 provide the parts outside the CDR3, is EPEVTQTPSHQVTQMGQEVILRCVPISNHLYFYWYRQILGQKVEFLVSFYNNEISEKSEIFDDQFSVERPDGSNFTLKIRSTKLEDSAMYFCASTVEGPNYGYTFGSGTRLTVV.

The rearrangement links TRBV4-2 to TRBJ2-5, with 14 bases identical to TRBD2. The CDR3 sequence is 16 residues long. Germline loops: CDR1 LGHNA, CDR2 YNFKEQ. The junction had 4 bases not matched to a gene; V was cut back by 0 bases and J by 7 bases. CDR3 in amino acids: CASSQETSGGAGTQYF. The CDR3 coding sequence is TGTGCCAGCAGCCAAGAGACTAGCGGGGGGGCTGGGACCCAGTACTTC.

The chain links TRBV5-1 to TRBJ1-6; 9 bases align to TRBD1. Germline assignment: CDR1 SGHRS and CDR2 YFSETQ. V dropped 0 bases and J dropped 7; count of bases not matched to a gene: 8. There are 17 residues in the CDR3. The CDR3 protein is CASSLGTGVGRNSPLHF. The CDR3 DNA reads as TGCGCCAGCAGCTTGGGGACAGGGGTCGGTCGAAATTCACCCCTCCACTTT.

This chain connects TRBV19 to TRBJ1-5; TRBD1 is a possible D gene (6 bases). CDR1 is LNHDA and CDR2 is SQIVND in the germline V gene (reference sequence). The CDR3 sequence is 16 residues long. The V and J ends lost 6 bases and 3 bases respectively, with 18 bases between them. The CDR3: CASSHGGGGSNQPQHF. The CDR3 nucleotides read TGTGCCAGTAGCCACGGGGGCGGGGGTTCCAATCAGCCCCAGCATTTT.

For the CDR3, the DNA is TGTGCCAGCGTCCGGGGTGGCACGCAGTATTTT. It yields the protein CASVRGGTQYF. The rearrangement uses TRBV6-5 and TRBJ2-3, with D perhaps matching TRBD2 (5 bases). CDR1 and CDR2 from the germline V gene are MNHEY and SVGAGI. Trimming left V 8 bases short and J 9 bases short, with 12 bases between. The CDR3 has 11 residues.